The entry below describes one T cell receptor beta chain. Per the original methods: Amplification of reference gene primers provided the estimated nucleated cell counts. Assay: immunoSEQ multiplex PCR; the TCRdb copy retains only in-frame clones and omits some. V and J calls and clone size are as listed in that table; D and trimming were resolved from the DNA. The table records about 100,000 clones, about 89% of them present only once. The data were obtained in a study of blood T cell repertoires in COVID-19. Germline V gives CDR1 SGHVS, CDR2 FNYEAQ. The CDR3 extends over 15 amino acids. V was pared by 5 bases and J by 8 bases, with 10 bases of the junction left unmatched.

This chain connects TRBV7-6 to TRBJ2-1; 9 bases fit TRBD2. Sequences were obtained from peripheral blood. The TCR originated in a man between 50 and 59 years old with active COVID-19. CDR3 in amino acids: CASSPGVAGDDEQFF. The CDR3 DNA is TGTGCCAGCAGCCCTGGGGTAGCGGGAGATGATGAGCAGTTCTTC.